This TCR beta chain comes out of a study of T cell responses to AZD1222 COVID-19 vaccine (dated by TCRdb to the early 2020s). Concerning the study at large: TCR sequencing was performed for 233 trial participants, of whom roughly 200 were given two doses of AZD1222 and some 26 were given two doses of MenACWY control vaccine. Trial participants were enrolled into age subgroups of 18-55, 56-69 and 70-plus years, which contained 148, 28 and 57 TCR-sequenced participants, respectively.

Taken with the paper, the label for time point translates to: baseline before first vaccination. Reading the label with the study, this specimen's treatment or condition is: meningococcal conjugate vaccine given as trial control. Samples from vaccinated people were obtained from the UK trials COV001 and COV002, which included a single-blind randomized controlled phase 2/3 trial of AZD1222 (ChAdOx1 nCoV-19) in healthy adults. For TCRbeta chain sequencing, PBMC samples were collected from trial participants at day 0 and at day 28 after the second dose. Concerning this clone itself: This clone's antigen is unknown. Base qualities were left out, and no much larger clone turns up one base away.

The CDR3 regions of human TCRbeta chains were subjected to immunosequencing. In the paper's pipeline: Repertoire TCRs were checked for matches against a reference library of SARS-CoV-2-specific TCRs that had been generated using the MIRA antigen-specificity platform. Breadth was defined as the fraction of unique TCRs that were SARS-CoV-2-associated. Depth was defined as the fraction of total T cells that were SARS-CoV-2-associated. Each spike-specific TCR was assigned to its reactive spike region and to a CD4 or CD8 class using the MIRA data. Log10-transformed breadth and depth values were compared by one-way ANOVA with Sidak's multiple comparisons tests. TCRdb re-hosts the immuneACCESS table, in-frame sequences only. Its copies lack some clones; in the studies checked, an unresolved V gene accounts for under half of them, and the cause for the rest is not known. Clonal size and the V and J genes are those of that table, whereas D and trimming came from the DNA. The sample has approximately 120,000 clones on record, 88% of them singletons. The ten largest clones represent 13% of the sample.

V loses 4 bases of germline sequence and J loses 8 bases, and the interval between the two ends is 18 bases. The CDR3 spans 15 residues, from the cysteine through the phenylalanine. This entry keeps only the CDR3 DNA: 45 bases, framed from base 1. Taken from the germline V gene (reference sequence), the CDR1 and CDR2 loops are LGHDT and YNNKEL. Broad study findings and their caveats: The whole spike protein was spanned by vaccine-associated CD4 TCRs, and dominant responses were seen in regions 160-218 and 743-854. The 56-69-year group was small, and its depth increase did not reach significance, likely because of low power. A significant rise in spike-specific TCR breadth and depth was observed after two AZD1222 doses relative to day 0 and relative to MenACWY recipients. Most participants were white British and females outnumbered males, and the authors suggested that clonal diversity may have been underestimated. No day 14 peak-response samples were available, so repertoires were characterized only after the peak T cell response. Reportedly, almost half of the unique spike-specific TCRs recognized epitopes lying outside the regions that are mutated in the B.1.351 and B.1.1.7 variants. Conclusions about previously exposed vaccinees are limited, since just six AZD1222 recipients were seropositive for SARS-CoV-2 at baseline.

Sequences were derived from peripheral blood, sampled on day 0 of MenACWY control vaccination. The chain is made from TRBV3-1 (or the pseudogene TRBV3-2) and TRBJ2-1, with no confidently assigned D gene. This clonotype was obtained from an adult in good health. The base sequence is TGTGCCAGCAGCCTTTTGGGCCTGGGTTCCGATGAGCAGTTCTTC. Translated, it reads CASSLLGLGSDEQFF.